Listed below are T cell receptor beta chains from one sample, sequenced in a study of cytomegalovirus exposure and HLA in healthy donors. Sequenced by immunoSEQ multiplex PCR; TCRdb stores in-frame clones only, minus some. The sample carries some 180,000 clones, about 85% recorded once. The sequenced sample consisted of PBMCs. Receptors were obtained from a girl between 5 and 17 years old in good health and CMV-seropositive. The conserved cysteine and the conserved F or W are not part of the CDR3 here. Fields, in order: V gene, D gene, clone size, CDR3 protein. A D gene is named only where the DNA matches it firmly. Size values are once, few and many counts, or a class for expanded clones, and some rows have none.

TRBV13	NA	NA	ASSLGAGFSYNEQF
TRBV7-9	TRBD2	NA	ASSLVSGRAYEQY
TRBV7-2	TRBD2	NA	ASSLGLAGGEQY
TRBV21-1	NA	NA	ASSIGSTSSYEQY
TRBV6-5	NA	NA	ASRWRGSSYEQY
TRBV7-9	NA	once	ASSLEVRDPRDTIY
TRBV29-1	NA	NA	SVGFGETQY
TRBV7-9	NA	NA	ASSLGSGARNQPQH
TRBV29-1	TRBD1	NA	SATGQGPYEQY
TRBV5-4	TRBD1	NA	ASSRGGQGADNGYT
TRBV4-3	NA	few	ASSQGASYNEQF
TRBV10-2	NA	NA	ASSEEGSNYYGYT
TRBV6-6	TRBD1	NA	ASSSRRGDRGYEQY
TRBV10-3	NA	few	AISEPNRDTEAF
TRBV29-1	TRBD1	NA	SVSYRGRNTEAF
TRBV4-3	NA	NA	ASSHGGQGTEAF
TRBV4-2	NA	NA	ASSQATGGGQPQH
TRBV30	TRBD2	few	AWRTSGLSYEQY
TRBV15	NA	NA	ATSRSSSYNEQF
TRBV19	NA	once	ATLNGGGTDTQY
TRBV19	NA	NA	ASNSWEVESTDTQY
TRBV10-1	TRBD1	NA	ASRNGTGGQQPQH
TRBV6-6	NA	NA	ASSYIQHHSNQPQH
TRBV4-1	NA	NA	ASSQERSPGELF
TRBV25-1	NA	NA	ASSDSRTDTQY
TRBV28	TRBD2	NA	ASRPRLAGTYEQY
TRBV5-6	NA	NA	ASSSRGNYGYT
TRBV18	TRBD2	NA	ASSLQRGLAGEADTQY
TRBV7-8	TRBD1	NA	ASSLVRDRETGNQPQH
TRBV4-1	NA	NA	ASSQRTEETQY
TRBV27	NA	NA	ATFSSSYEQY